This TCR beta chain was documented in a study of T cells in Graves' hyperthyroidism and ophthalmopathy. General observations from the study: Among clonotypes expanded in thyroid above 0.001, most were also found in blood. The model made its ophthalmopathy prediction, and onset followed a median about 5.9 months later.

Amplification of TCR beta CDR3 regions used RNA as the template. RT-PCR in the first round (using the HTBI primer set) targeted the TCR CDR3. TCRdb used MiXCR to reprocess the multiplex PCR reads, holding one entry per CDR3 protein. The table shows around 350,000 distinct CDR3 sequences, with 15% to 19% occurring only once. This clonotype was observed many times. As yet, its antigen is unknown. Uncontrolled infection, other autoimmune disease, pregnancy or lactation barred patients from enrollment. This receptor was obtained from a woman aged 18-35 years with Graves' hyperthyroidism that later progressed to Graves' ophthalmopathy. The sample consisted of blood.

The CDR3 DNA is TGCAGTGCTAGAGGCCTCCAGCGGATAAGCACAGATACGCAGTATTTT. Translation gives CSARGLQRISTDTQYF. The genes are TRBV20-1 and TRBJ2-3; tentatively, D is TRBD2 (5 bases). The germline CDR1 and CDR2 sequences are DFQATT and SNEGSKA (reference sequence). CDR3 length: 16 amino acids. With 1 base removed from V and 0 bases from J, the gap between germline ends came to 14 bases.